The present entry profiles one T cell receptor beta chain with its context. Its target is not known. The CDR3 has 14 amino acids. V gave up 5 bases and J gave up 2 bases, with 13 bases separating them. Germline V lookup: CDR1 SNHLY, CDR2 FYNNEI. The PCR employed 60 Vbeta primers together with 13 Jbeta primers. Profiling relied on immunoSEQ multiplex PCR, and the TCRdb table lists in-frame clones only, not all of them. The sample contains 150,000 to 200,000 clones, about four fifths of which appear only once. This specimen comes from a study of cytomegalovirus exposure and HLA in healthy donors. Study-wide results and limits: Specificity for CMV antigens was confirmed in vitro for a few of the CMV-associated chains. In most subjects, TCR beta sequences reportedly gave accurate predictions of HLA-A and HLA-B alleles. Reports credit the classifier with highly specific, highly sensitive diagnosis of cytomegalovirus status.

The origin of this receptor is a woman aged 50 to 65 in good health and CMV-seronegative. Sequencing was carried out using PBMCs. The V gene is TRBV2, the J gene TRBJ2-7, with D tentatively TRBD1 (5 bases). The CDR3 DNA reads as TGTGCCAGCAGTTGGACAAAAAAGACCTACGAGCAGTACTTC. Translation gives CASSWTKKTYEQYF.